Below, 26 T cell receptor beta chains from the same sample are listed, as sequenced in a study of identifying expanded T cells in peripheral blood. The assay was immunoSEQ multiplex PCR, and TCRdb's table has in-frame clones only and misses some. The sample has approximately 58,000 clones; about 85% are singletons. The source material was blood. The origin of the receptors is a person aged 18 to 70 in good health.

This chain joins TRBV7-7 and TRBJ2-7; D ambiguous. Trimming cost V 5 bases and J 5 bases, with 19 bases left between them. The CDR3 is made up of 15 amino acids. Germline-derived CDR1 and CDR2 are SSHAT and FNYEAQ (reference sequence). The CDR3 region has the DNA TGTGCCAGCAGCCCAGTTGAAGGCCGTAGCCACGAGCAGTACTTC. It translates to CASSPVEGRSHEQYF.

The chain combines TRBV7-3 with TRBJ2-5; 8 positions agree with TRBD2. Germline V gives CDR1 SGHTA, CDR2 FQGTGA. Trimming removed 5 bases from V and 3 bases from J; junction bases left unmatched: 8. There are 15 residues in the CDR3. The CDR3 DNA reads TGTGCCAGCAGCGTACGCGGGGGGCCTGAAGAGACCCAGTACTTC. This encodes CASSVRGGPEETQYF.

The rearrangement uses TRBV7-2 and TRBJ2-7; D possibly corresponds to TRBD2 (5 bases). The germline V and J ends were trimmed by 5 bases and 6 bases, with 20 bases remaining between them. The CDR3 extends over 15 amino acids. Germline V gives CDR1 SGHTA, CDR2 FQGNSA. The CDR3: CASSPRGLGGGEQYV. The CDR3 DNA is TGTGCCAGCAGCCCCCGTGGGCTAGGCGGAGGCGAGCAGTACGTC.

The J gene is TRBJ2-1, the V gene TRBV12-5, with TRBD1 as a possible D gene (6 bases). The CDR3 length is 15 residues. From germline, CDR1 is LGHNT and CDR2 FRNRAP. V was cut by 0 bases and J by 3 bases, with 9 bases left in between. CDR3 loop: CASGLVQGLYNEQFF. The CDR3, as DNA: TGTGCTAGTGGTTTGGTACAGGGTCTCTACAATGAGCAGTTCTTC.

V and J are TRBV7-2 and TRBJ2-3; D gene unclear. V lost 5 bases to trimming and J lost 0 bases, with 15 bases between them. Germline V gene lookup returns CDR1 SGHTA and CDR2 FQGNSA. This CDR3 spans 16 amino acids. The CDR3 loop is CASSPSHGFSTDTQYF. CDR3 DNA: TGTGCCAGCAGCCCATCCCACGGTTTTAGCACAGATACGCAGTATTTT. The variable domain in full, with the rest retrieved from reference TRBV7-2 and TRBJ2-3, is GAGVSQSPSNKVTEKGKDVELRCDPISGHTALYWYRQSLGQGLEFLIYFQGNSAPDKSGLPSDRFSAERTGGSVSTLTIQRTQQEDSAVYLCASSPSHGFSTDTQYFGPGTRLTVL.

CDR3 nucleotide sequence: TGCGCCAGCAGCCAAGCCATAACTAGCGGGAGTGGCGAGACCCAGTACTTC. It codes for CASSQAITSGSGETQYF. The chain has TRBV4-3 and TRBJ2-5, with 11 bases identical to TRBD2. In germline, CDR1 is LGHNA, CDR2 YSLEER. With V trimmed by 1 base and J by 5 bases, 9 bases remained unmatched. The CDR3 runs to 17 residues.

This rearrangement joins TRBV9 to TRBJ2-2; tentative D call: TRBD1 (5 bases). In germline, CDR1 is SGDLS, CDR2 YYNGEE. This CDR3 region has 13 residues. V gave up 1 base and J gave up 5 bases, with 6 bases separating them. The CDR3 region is CASSVQGTGELFF. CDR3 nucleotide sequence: TGTGCCAGCAGCGTACAGGGAACCGGGGAGCTGTTTTTT.

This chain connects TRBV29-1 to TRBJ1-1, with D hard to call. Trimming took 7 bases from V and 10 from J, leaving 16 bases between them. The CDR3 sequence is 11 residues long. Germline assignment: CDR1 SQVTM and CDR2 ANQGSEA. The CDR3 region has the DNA TGCAGCGCTGCCGCGGGAGCCGGAGCTTTCTTT. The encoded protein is CSAAAGAGAFF. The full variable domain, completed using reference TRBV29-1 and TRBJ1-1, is SAVISQKPSRDICQRGTSLTIQCQVDSQVTMMFWYRQQPGQSLTLIATANQGSEATYESGFVIDKFPISRPNLTFSTLTVSNMSPEDSSIYLCSAAAGAGAFFGQGTRLTVV.

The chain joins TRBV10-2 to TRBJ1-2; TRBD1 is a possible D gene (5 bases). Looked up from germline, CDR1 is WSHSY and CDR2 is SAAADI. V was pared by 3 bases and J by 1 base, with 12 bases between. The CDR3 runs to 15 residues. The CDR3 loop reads CASSDRRGSNYGYTF. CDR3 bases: TGCGCCAGCAGTGATCGAAGGGGCAGTAACTATGGCTACACCTTC.

In DNA, the CDR3 is TGTGCCAGCAGTTTTGCAGAGACCCAGTACTTC. Translation: CASSFAETQYF. This rearrangement joins TRBV27 to TRBJ2-5; D gene ambiguous. The V gene's germline CDR1 is MNHEY and CDR2 SMNVEV (reference sequence). The CDR3 contains 11 residues. Trimming pared 3 bases from V and 4 bases from J, leaving 3 bases between.

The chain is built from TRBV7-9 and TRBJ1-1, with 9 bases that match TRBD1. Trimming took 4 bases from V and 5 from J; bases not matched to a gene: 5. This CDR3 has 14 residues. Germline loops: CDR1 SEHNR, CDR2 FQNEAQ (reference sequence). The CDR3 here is CASSSPTGGTEAFF. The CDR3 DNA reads TGTGCCAGCAGCTCGCCGACAGGGGGGACTGAAGCTTTCTTT.

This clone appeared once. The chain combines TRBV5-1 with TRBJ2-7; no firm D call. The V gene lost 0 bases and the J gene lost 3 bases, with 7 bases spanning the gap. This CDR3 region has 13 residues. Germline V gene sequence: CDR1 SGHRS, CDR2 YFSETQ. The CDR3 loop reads CASSLGEGYEQYF. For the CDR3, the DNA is TGCGCCAGCAGCTTGGGCGAAGGCTACGAGCAGTACTTC.

The CDR3 DNA follows: TGTGCCAGCAGCCCATCGAGGGGACTGAAGAACACTGAAGCTTTCTTT. As protein: CASSPSRGLKNTEAFF. The rearrangement uses TRBV11-3 and TRBJ1-1, with a possible D match to TRBD1 (5 bases). V gave up 5 bases and J gave up 1 base, with 17 bases separating them. The CDR3 is 16 amino acids. Germline-derived CDR1 and CDR2 are SGHNT and YENEEA. Full variable domain (missing parts from reference TRBV11-3 and TRBJ1-1): EAGVVQSPRYKIIEKKQPVAFWCNPISGHNTLYWYLQNLGQGPELLIRYENEEAVDDSQLPKDRFSAERLKGVDSTLKIQPAELGDSAVYLCASSPSRGLKNTEAFFGQGTRLTVV.

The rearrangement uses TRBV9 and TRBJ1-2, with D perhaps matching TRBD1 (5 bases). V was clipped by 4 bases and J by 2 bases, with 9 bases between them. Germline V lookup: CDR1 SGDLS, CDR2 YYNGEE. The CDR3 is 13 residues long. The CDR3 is CASSLNRNYGYTF. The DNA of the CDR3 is TGTGCCAGCAGCCTCAACAGGAACTATGGCTACACCTTC.

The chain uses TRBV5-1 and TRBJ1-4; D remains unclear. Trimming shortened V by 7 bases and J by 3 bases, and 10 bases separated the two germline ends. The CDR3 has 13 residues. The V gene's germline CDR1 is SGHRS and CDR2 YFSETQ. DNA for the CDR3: TGCGCCAGCGGGAATGAAGCTAATGAAAAACTGTTTTTT. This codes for CASGNEANEKLFF.

The CDR3 DNA reads as TGTGCCAGCAGCCGCTCCTCAACAGGAAACTATGGCTACACCTTC. Translated, it gives CASSRSSTGNYGYTF. The rearrangement joins TRBV27 to TRBJ1-2; tentative D call: TRBD1 (5 bases). This CDR3 is built from 15 residues. The V gene's germline CDR1 is MNHEY and CDR2 SMNVEV (reference sequence). V was clipped by 6 bases and J by 2 bases, with 16 bases between them.

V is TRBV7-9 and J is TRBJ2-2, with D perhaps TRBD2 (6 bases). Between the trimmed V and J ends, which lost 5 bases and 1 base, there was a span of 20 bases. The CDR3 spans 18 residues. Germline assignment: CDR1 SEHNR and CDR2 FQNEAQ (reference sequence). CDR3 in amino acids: CASSTQGGRRWNTGELFF. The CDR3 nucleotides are TGTGCCAGCAGCACCCAGGGAGGCAGGAGGTGGAACACCGGGGAGCTGTTTTTT. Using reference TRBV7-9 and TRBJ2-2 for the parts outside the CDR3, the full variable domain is DTGVSQNPRHKITKRGQNVTFRCDPISEHNRLYWYRQTLGQGPEFLTYFQNEAQLEKSRLLSDRFSAERPKGSFSTLEIQRTEQGDSAMYLCASSTQGGRRWNTGELFFGEGSRLTVL.

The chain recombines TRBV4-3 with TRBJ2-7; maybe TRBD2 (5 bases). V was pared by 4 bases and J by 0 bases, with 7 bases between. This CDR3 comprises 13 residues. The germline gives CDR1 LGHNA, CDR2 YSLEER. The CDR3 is CASSPGISYEQYF. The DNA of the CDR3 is TGCGCCAGCAGCCCGGGGATCTCCTACGAGCAGTACTTC.

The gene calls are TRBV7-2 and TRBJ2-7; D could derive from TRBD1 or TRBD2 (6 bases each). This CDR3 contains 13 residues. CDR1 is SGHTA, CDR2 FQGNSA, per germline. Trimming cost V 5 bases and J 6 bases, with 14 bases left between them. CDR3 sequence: CASSPNEGGEQYF. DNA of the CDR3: TGTGCCAGCAGCCCCAACGAGGGGGGCGAGCAGTACTTC. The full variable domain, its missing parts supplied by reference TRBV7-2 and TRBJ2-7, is GAGVSQSPSNKVTEKGKDVELRCDPISGHTALYWYRQSLGQGLEFLIYFQGNSAPDKSGLPSDRFSAERTGGSVSTLTIQRTQQEDSAVYLCASSPNEGGEQYFGPGTRLTVT.

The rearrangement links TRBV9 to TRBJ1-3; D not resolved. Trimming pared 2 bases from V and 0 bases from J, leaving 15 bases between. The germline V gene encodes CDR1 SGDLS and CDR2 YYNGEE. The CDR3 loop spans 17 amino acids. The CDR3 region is CASSVVPGLTSGNTIYF. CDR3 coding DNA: TGTGCCAGCAGCGTTGTCCCAGGTTTAACCTCTGGAAACACCATATATTTT.

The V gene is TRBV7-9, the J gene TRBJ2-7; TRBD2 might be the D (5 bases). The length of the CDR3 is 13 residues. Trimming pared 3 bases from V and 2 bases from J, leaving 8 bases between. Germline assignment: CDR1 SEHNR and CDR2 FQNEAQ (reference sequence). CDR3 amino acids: CASSFEGTYEQYF. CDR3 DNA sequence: TGTGCCAGCAGCTTTGAGGGAACCTACGAGCAGTACTTC.

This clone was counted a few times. The CDR3 bases are TGTGCCAGCAGTATTTCGACTAGCGGCTCCTACGAGCAGTACTTC. Translation: CASSISTSGSYEQYF. The chain has TRBV6-1 and TRBJ2-7; 9 bases map to TRBD2. CDR1 is MNHNS, CDR2 SASEGT, per germline. The V gene end was trimmed by 5 bases and the J gene end by 0 bases; junction bases not matched to a gene: 5. The CDR3 covers 15 residues.

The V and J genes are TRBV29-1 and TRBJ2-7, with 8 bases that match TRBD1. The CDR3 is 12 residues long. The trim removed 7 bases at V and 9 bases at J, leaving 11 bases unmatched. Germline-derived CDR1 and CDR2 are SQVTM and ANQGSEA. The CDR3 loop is CSGGQATGRQYF. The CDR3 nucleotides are TGCAGCGGGGGACAGGCCACCGGTAGGCAGTACTTC.

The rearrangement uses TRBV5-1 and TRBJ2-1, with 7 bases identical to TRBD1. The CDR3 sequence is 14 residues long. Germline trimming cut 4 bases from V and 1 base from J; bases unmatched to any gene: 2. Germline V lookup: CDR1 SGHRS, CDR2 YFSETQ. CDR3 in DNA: TGCGCCAGCAGCAGACAGGGTTCCTACAATGAGCAGTTCTTC. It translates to CASSRQGSYNEQFF.

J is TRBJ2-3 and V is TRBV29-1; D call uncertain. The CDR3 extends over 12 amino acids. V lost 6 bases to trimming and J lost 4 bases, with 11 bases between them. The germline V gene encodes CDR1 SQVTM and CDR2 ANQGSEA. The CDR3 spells CSVPVPPDTQYF. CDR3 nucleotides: TGCAGCGTCCCGGTACCTCCAGATACGCAGTATTTT.

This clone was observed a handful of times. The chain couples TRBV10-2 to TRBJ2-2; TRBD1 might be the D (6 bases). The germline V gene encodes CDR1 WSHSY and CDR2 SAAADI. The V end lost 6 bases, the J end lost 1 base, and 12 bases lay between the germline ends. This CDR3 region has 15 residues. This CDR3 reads CASSPLTGNTGELFF. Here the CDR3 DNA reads TGCGCCAGCAGCCCGCTGACAGGGAACACCGGGGAGCTGTTTTTT.